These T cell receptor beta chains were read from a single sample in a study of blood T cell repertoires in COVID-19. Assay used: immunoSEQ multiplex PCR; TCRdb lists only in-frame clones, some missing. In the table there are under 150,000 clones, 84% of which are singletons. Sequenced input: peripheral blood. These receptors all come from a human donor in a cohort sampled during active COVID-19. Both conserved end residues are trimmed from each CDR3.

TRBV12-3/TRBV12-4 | ASSIRGEQF
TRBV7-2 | ASSLTNGNTIY
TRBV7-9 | ASSPPGTGNTIY
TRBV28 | ASSITGTGGFGSYGYT
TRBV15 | ATSRDLADRDQGTQY
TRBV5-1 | ASSLQTNTEAF
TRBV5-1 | ASSLGGTGAYGYT
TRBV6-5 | ASSRTGVNTGELF
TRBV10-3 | AISDGLAFDEQF
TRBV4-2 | ASSLTSVEPGELF
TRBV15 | ATSRVQGVQSNQPQH
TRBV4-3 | ASSQRGLAVDEQF
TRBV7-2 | ASSPDNYEQY
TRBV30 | AWSILAGDSETQY
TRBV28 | ASSLYIGDYGYT
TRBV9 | ASSTGQGKETQY
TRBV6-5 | ASRSQGQADYGYT
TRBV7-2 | ASSFGGLTDTQY
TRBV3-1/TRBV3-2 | ASSQGGRATGELF
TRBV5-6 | ASSSRNFGNSPLH
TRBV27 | ASSVTSEGTGTQY
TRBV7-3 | ASSLMGHGTGELF
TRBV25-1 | ASSGQYTEAF
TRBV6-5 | ASSYSSQGSNEKLF